This TCR beta chain was retrieved from a study of T cell changes during pregnancy in multiple sclerosis. Assay: immunoSEQ multiplex PCR; the TCRdb copy retains only in-frame clones and omits some. Among around 96,000 clones, 85% to 95% were seen once, and the ten largest hold about 4.5%. Germline V gene sequence: CDR1 SGHDN, CDR2 FVKESK. V was clipped by 4 bases and J by 11 bases, with 11 bases between them. This CDR3 has 11 residues. The source is a female donor with multiple sclerosis, enrolled in a pregnancy study. The rearrangement uses TRBV14 and TRBJ1-2, with D uncertain. Sequenced material: peripheral blood, taken in the first trimester of pregnancy. CDR3 sequence: CASSLGERYTF. Written as DNA, the CDR3 is TGTGCCAGCAGCCTTGGGGAGAGGTACACCTTC.